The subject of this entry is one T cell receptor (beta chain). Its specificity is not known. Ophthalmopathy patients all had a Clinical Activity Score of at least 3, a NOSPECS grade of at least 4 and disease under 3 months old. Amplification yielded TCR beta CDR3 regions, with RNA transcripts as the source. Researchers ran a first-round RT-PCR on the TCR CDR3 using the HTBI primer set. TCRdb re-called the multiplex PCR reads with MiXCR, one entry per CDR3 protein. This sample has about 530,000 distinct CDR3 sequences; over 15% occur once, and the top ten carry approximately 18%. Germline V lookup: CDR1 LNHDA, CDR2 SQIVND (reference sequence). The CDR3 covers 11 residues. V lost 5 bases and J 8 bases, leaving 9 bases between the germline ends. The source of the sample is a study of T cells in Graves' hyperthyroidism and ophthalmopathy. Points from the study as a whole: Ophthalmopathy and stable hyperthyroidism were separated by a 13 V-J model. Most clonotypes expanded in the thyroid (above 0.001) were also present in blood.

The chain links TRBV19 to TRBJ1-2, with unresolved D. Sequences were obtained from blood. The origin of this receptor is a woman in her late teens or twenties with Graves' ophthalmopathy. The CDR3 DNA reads TGTGCCAGTAGTGACGGACGGGGCTACACCTTC. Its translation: CASSDGRGYTF.